Below are 26 T cell receptor beta chains sequenced from a single sample in a study of a mutant IDH1 vaccine in newly diagnosed glioma. The time point: week 35, safety follow-up. What each vaccine dose contained was 300 ug of mutant IDH1 20-mer peptide, accompanied by topical imiquimod. Only in-frame clones appear in the TCRdb table, and some are missing; sequencing was by immunoSEQ multiplex PCR. The data contain 50,000 to 70,000 clones, 80% to 90% of them seen just once; the ten biggest clones take up roughly 4.5%. Their antigen targets remain unknown. This specimen was PBMCs, taken from a glioma patient whose treatment included an IDH1 peptide vaccine. All receptors derive from a young man with glioma.

The chain couples TRBV6-5 to TRBJ1-2; D might be TRBD1 (6 bases). This CDR3 comprises 15 residues. Trimming took off 2 bases at V and 2 bases at J, with 12 bases between the two ends. Germline V gives CDR1 MNHEY, CDR2 SVGAGI. CDR3 protein: CASSYGGQKNYGYTF. CDR3 sequence (DNA): TGTGCCAGCAGTTACGGGGGACAAAAAAACTATGGCTACACCTTC.

This clone was counted a single time. As DNA, the CDR3 is TGTGCCAGCAACCGGGGACAGGGGAATGAAAAACTGTTTTTT. This codes for CASNRGQGNEKLFF. The chain is built from TRBV7-8 and TRBJ1-4, with TRBD1 matching over 10 bases. Trimming cost V 7 bases and J 5 bases; bases outside gene matches: 4. Germline values: CDR1 SGHVS, CDR2 FQNEAQ. The CDR3 loop spans 14 amino acids.

This clone has only a few counts. The rearrangement links TRBV28 to TRBJ2-7; 9 positions agree with TRBD1. V was pared by 5 bases and J by 1 base, with 6 bases of the junction left unmatched. The CDR3 length is 15 residues. Germline V gene sequence: CDR1 MDHEN, CDR2 SYDVKM. The CDR3, as DNA: TGTGCCAGCAGTAACAGGGGGCCACAATCCTACGAGCAGTACTTC. As protein: CASSNRGPQSYEQYF. Full variable domain (missing parts from reference TRBV28 and TRBJ2-7): DVKVTQSSRYLVKRTGEKVFLECVQDMDHENMFWYRQDPGLGLRLIYFSYDVKMKEKGDIPEGYSVSREKKERFSLILESASTNQTSMYLCASSNRGPQSYEQYFGPGTRLTVT.

This clone was counted once. The rearrangement joins TRBV19 to TRBJ1-5; D ambiguous. Trimming stripped 3 bases from V and 0 bases from J, with 15 bases between. CDR3 length equals 17 residues. Germline CDR1 reads LNHDA; CDR2 reads SQIVND (reference sequence). The CDR3 DNA is TGTGCCAGTAGTATGGTCGCGGACTTTTATAGCAATCAGCCCCAGCATTTT. Translating it yields CASSMVADFYSNQPQHF. Full variable domain (outside the CDR3, taken from reference TRBV19 and TRBJ1-5): DGGITQSPKYLFRKEGQNVTLSCEQNLNHDAMYWYRQDPGQGLRLIYYSQIVNDFQKGDIAEGYSVSREKKESFPLTVTSAQKNPTAFYLCASSMVADFYSNQPQHFGDGTRLSIL.

The V and J genes are TRBV28 and TRBJ1-4; D gene ambiguous. With 5 bases removed from V and 4 bases from J, the gap between germline ends came to 20 bases. CDR3 length equals 17 residues. Germline V gives CDR1 MDHEN, CDR2 SYDVKM. CDR3 sequence: CASSPGGGQIYNEKLFF. CDR3 coding DNA: TGTGCCAGCAGTCCCGGAGGTGGCCAGATCTATAATGAAAAACTGTTTTTT.

The rearrangement links TRBV9 to TRBJ1-3; D might be TRBD1 (5 bases). Trimming left V 1 base short and J 0 bases short, with 14 bases between. The CDR3 covers 17 residues. Looked up from germline, CDR1 is SGDLS and CDR2 is YYNGEE. The DNA of the CDR3 is TGTGCCAGCAGCGTATTCGGGGGGAGGAGCTCTGGAAACACCATATATTTT. Translated: CASSVFGGRSSGNTIYF.

The chain carries TRBV30 and TRBJ1-4, with 8 bases fitting TRBD1. J gave up 5 bases and V 7 bases, and 6 bases lay outside the gene matches. Germline V gives CDR1 GTSNPN, CDR2 SVGIG (reference sequence). The CDR3 runs 13 residues. The CDR3 here is CALGDRRNEKLFF. The CDR3 DNA sequence: TGTGCCTTAGGGGACAGGAGGAATGAAAAACTGTTTTTT. Looking up the rest from reference TRBV30 and TRBJ1-4 gives the full variable domain: SQTIHQWPATLVQPVGSPLSLECTVEGTSNPNLYWYRQAAGRGLQLLFYSVGIGQISSEVPQNLSASRPQDRQFILSSKKLLLSDSGFYLCALGDRRNEKLFFGSGTQLSVL.

The J gene is TRBJ1-1, the V gene TRBV30, with 8 bases fitting TRBD1. The CDR3 sequence is 13 residues long. Germline V CDR1 and CDR2: GTSNPN, SVGIG (reference sequence). V trimming: 7 bases; J trimming: 5 bases; junction bases outside the gene matches: 9. The CDR3: CASIRTGWTEAFF. DNA of the CDR3: TGTGCCTCAATACGGACAGGGTGGACTGAAGCTTTCTTT.

The CDR3 here is CASSVVRNEQYF. Here the CDR3 DNA reads TGTGCCAGCAGCGTTGTCCGTAACGAGCAGTACTTC. The J gene is TRBJ2-5, the V gene TRBV14, with no clear D. The better agreement between TRBJ2-7 and the DNA end casts doubt on the J call. This CDR3 has 12 amino acids. Looked up from germline, CDR1 is SGHDN and CDR2 is FVKESK.

CDR3 in amino acids: CASSYRVGMDEQYF. In DNA form, the CDR3 reads TGTGCCAGCAGTTACAGGGTGGGAATGGACGAGCAGTACTTC. This chain joins TRBV28 and TRBJ2-7, with a possible D match to TRBD1 (6 bases). The CDR3 spans 14 residues. Trimming removed 4 bases from V and 5 bases from J, with 15 bases in between. Germline V CDR1 and CDR2: MDHEN, SYDVKM.

This chain links TRBV7-8 with TRBJ1-1, with 8 bases that match TRBD1. The ends lost 5 bases at V and 6 bases at J; junction bases unmatched: 17. The CDR3 has 17 residues. CDR1 and CDR2 from the germline V gene are SGHVS and FQNEAQ. CDR3 protein: CASSVHRGGDKGAEAFF. CDR3 in DNA: TGTGCCAGCAGCGTCCACAGGGGGGGAGATAAGGGCGCTGAAGCTTTCTTT.

The chain uses TRBV21-1 and TRBJ2-7; the tabulated D call, TRBD1, remains unverified against the DNA. TRBV21-1 is listed as a pseudogene. The CDR3 has 14 residues. Here the CDR3 reads CASSLGQRTYEQYF. CDR3 sequence (DNA): TGTGCCAGCAGCCTCGGACAGCGGACCTACGAGCAGTACTTC.

The chain combines TRBV5-1 with TRBJ1-1; D call uncertain. V gave up 0 bases and J gave up 0 bases, with 9 bases separating them. This CDR3 is 15 amino acids long. Germline V CDR1 and CDR2: SGHRS, YFSETQ. DNA of the CDR3: TGCGCCAGCAGCTTGGGGATTGTCATGAACACTGAAGCTTTCTTT. This gives the protein CASSLGIVMNTEAFF.

This clone was observed a single time. The V and J genes are TRBV21-1 and TRBJ1-5. TRBV21-1 is assigned pseudogene status. This CDR3 spans 14 amino acids. CDR3 protein: CASSKILGNQPQHF. The CDR3 region has the DNA TGTGCCAGCAGCAAAATCCTCGGCAATCAGCCCCAGCATTTT.

This clone was detected a few times. The chain uses TRBV4-1 and TRBJ1-1, with D possibly matching TRBD1 (6 bases). CDR1 and CDR2 (germline): MGHRA, YSYEKL. V was cut by 1 base and J by 1 base, with 10 bases left in between. This CDR3 spans 15 amino acids. The CDR3 DNA reads as TGCGCCAGCAGCCAAGTGGGACAAACGAACACTGAAGCTTTCTTT. As protein: CASSQVGQTNTEAFF.

This clone was counted a single time. The genes are TRBV19 and TRBJ1-1; D call uncertain. This CDR3 spans 13 amino acids. Germline lookup yields CDR1 LNHDA and CDR2 SQIVND (reference sequence). V shed 1 base and J shed 1 base, with 4 bases lying between them. This CDR3 reads CASSIASNTEAFF. The DNA for the CDR3 is TGTGCCAGTAGTATAGCTTCGAACACTGAAGCTTTCTTT.

J is TRBJ1-6 and V is TRBV5-1; D is uncertain. CDR1 is SGHRS and CDR2 is YFSETQ in the germline V gene. The CDR3 is 17 amino acids. Trimming shortened V by 0 bases and J by 9 bases, and 19 bases separated the two germline ends. This chain's CDR3 is CASSLADVAPSGSPLHF. The DNA of the CDR3 is TGCGCCAGCAGCTTGGCCGATGTGGCGCCAAGCGGTTCACCCCTCCACTTT.

This chain joins TRBV20-1 and TRBJ2-7; D is tentatively TRBD1 or TRBD2 (6 bases each). CDR1 and CDR2 (germline): DFQATT, SNEGSKA (reference sequence). Trimming removed 6 bases from V and 6 bases from J, with 12 bases in between. This CDR3 contains 11 residues. CDR3 sequence reads: CSAAGHGEQYF. The CDR3 DNA is TGCAGTGCCGCGGGACACGGCGAGCAGTACTTC.

The CDR3 bases are TGTGCCAGCAGTGTGGAACTAGCCTCCTACAATGAGCAGTTCTTC. Translating it yields CASSVELASYNEQFF. The chain couples TRBV6-1 to TRBJ2-1, with D possibly TRBD2 on 6 matching bases. There are 15 residues in the CDR3. With 4 bases removed from V and 0 bases from J, the gap between germline ends came to 10 bases. Germline V gene sequence: CDR1 MNHNS, CDR2 SASEGT.

The rearrangement links TRBV2 to TRBJ2-6, with 12 bases aligning to TRBD1. V was clipped by 4 bases and J by 5 bases; unmatched bases: 9. The length of the CDR3 is 18 residues. The germline CDR1 and CDR2 sequences are SNHLY and FYNNEI. The chain's CDR3 is CASSGGQGAIARANVLTF. For the CDR3, the DNA is TGTGCCAGCAGTGGGGGACAGGGGGCCATCGCAAGGGCCAACGTCCTGACTTTC.

The chain has TRBV19 and TRBJ2-1; D is perhaps TRBD2 (6 bases). This CDR3 has 17 residues. The ends were cut back, 3 bases at V and 2 bases at J, with 17 bases in the middle. CDR1 and CDR2 (germline): LNHDA, SQIVND (reference sequence). CDR3 loop: CASSMGTPPRPYNEQFF. The CDR3 DNA reads TGTGCCAGTAGTATGGGGACTCCCCCTCGACCCTACAATGAGCAGTTCTTC.

The CDR3 region has the DNA TGCGCCAGCAGCCAAGCGGACAGAACTAATCAGCCCCAGCATTTT. Its translation: CASSQADRTNQPQHF. This sequence joins TRBV4-1 and TRBJ1-5; TRBD1 might be the D (6 bases). Between the trimmed V and J ends, which lost 1 base and 4 bases, there was a span of 11 bases. The CDR3 runs 15 residues. CDR1 and CDR2 from the germline V gene are MGHRA and YSYEKL.

The chain carries TRBV5-1 and TRBJ2-3; 10 nucleotides match TRBD2. The CDR3 is 18 residues long. CDR1 SGHRS and CDR2 YFSETQ come from the germline V gene. With 3 bases clipped from V and 8 bases from J, the junction kept 18 bases outside the gene matches. The CDR3, as DNA: TGCGCCAGCAGCTCCATATCTTTAGCGGGGGGTACTCAAGTTACGCAGTATTTT. It yields the protein CASSSISLAGGTQVTQYF.

This chain links TRBV6-1 with TRBJ2-2; D gene unclear. The V end was cut by 2 bases, the J end by 0 bases, with 7 bases between. This CDR3 spans 15 amino acids. Germline V gene lookup returns CDR1 MNHNS and CDR2 SASEGT. The CDR3, as DNA: TGTGCCAGCAGTGAATGGCTTCCGAACACCGGGGAGCTGTTTTTT. Translation gives CASSEWLPNTGELFF.

J is TRBJ1-1 and V is TRBV7-6; D gene ambiguous. The CDR3 is made up of 13 amino acids. Germline loops: CDR1 SGHVS, CDR2 FNYEAQ. V was cut by 1 base and J by 1 base, with 4 bases left in between. The chain's CDR3 is CASSLVPNTEAFF. The CDR3 coding sequence is TGTGCCAGCAGCTTAGTTCCGAACACTGAAGCTTTCTTT.

The CDR3 sequence is CASSLEHYGVYGYTF. The CDR3 DNA reads TGTGCCAGCAGCTTAGAGCACTACGGGGTATATGGCTACACCTTC. V is TRBV7-9 and J is TRBJ1-2, with D uncertain. This CDR3 contains 15 residues. V was trimmed by 1 base and J by 5 bases, leaving 14 bases between them. In germline, CDR1 is SEHNR, CDR2 FQNEAQ (reference sequence).